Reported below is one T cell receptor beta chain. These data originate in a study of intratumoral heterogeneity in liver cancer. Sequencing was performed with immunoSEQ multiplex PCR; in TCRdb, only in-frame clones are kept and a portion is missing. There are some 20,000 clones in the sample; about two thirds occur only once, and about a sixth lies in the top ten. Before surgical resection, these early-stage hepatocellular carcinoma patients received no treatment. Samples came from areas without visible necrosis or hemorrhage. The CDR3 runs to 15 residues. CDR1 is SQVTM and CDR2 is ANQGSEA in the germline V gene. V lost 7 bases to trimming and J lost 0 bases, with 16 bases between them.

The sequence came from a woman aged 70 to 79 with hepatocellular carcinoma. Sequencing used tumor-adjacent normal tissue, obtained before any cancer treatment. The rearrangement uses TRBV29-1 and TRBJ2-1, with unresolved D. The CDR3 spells CSAKAYSTSYNEQFF. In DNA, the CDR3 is TGCAGCGCAAAAGCTTACTCAACCTCCTACAATGAGCAGTTCTTC.